This T cell receptor beta chain was identified in a study of OX40 agonist ivuxolimab in advanced cancers. Looking at the study overall: Prior anti-PD-1, anti-PD-L1 or anti-CTLA-4 therapy was allowed; approximately 41% had some.

Comment on this clone: The antigen remains unidentified.

Produced via immunoSEQ multiplex PCR; TCRdb's table is partial and in-frame only. The sample holds over 35,000 clones, 89% seen once. In germline, CDR1 is SEHNR, CDR2 FQNEAQ (reference sequence). The CDR3 consists of 14 residues. The junction had 3 bases not matched to a gene; V was cut back by 7 bases and J by 1 base. Overall study findings and caveats: In the 0.1 to 3.0 mg/kg range, CD4+ and CD8+ blood T cells had expanded clonally by week 6.

The TCR was taken from an adult with an advanced solid tumor such as melanoma, head and neck, liver or kidney cancer. The V and J genes are TRBV7-9 and TRBJ2-1, with 8 bases fitting TRBD2. This material consisted of CD4+ or CD8+ T cells sorted from blood, taken in a trial of the OX40 agonist ivuxolimab. CDR3 sequence reads: CASNLAGSYNEQFF. CDR3 bases: TGTGCCAGCAATCTAGCGGGTTCCTACAATGAGCAGTTCTTC.